The 14 T cell receptor beta chains below all came from one sample that was sequenced in a study of OX40 agonist ivuxolimab in advanced cancers. Data came from immunoSEQ multiplex PCR; TCRdb stores just in-frame clones and leaves some out. Of fewer than 65,000 clones listed, approximately 92% were seen once; the top ten hold 10% to 11%. The sequencing here drew on CD4+ or CD8+ T cells sorted from blood, taken in a trial of the OX40 agonist ivuxolimab. These receptors all come from an adult with an advanced solid tumor such as melanoma, head and neck, liver or kidney cancer.

The V call is TRBV5-5, the J call TRBJ1-2; D not certain. Germline CDR1 and CDR2: SGHKS and YYEKEE (reference sequence). The V end lost 6 bases, the J end lost 3 bases, and 15 bases lay between the germline ends. CDR3 size: 14 residues. The CDR3 DNA is TGTGCCAGCAAGAACCCTAACATGGACTATGGCTACACCTTC. This gives the protein CASKNPNMDYGYTF.

The chain carries TRBV7-6 and TRBJ2-1, with D perhaps assigned TRBD1 or TRBD2 (5 bases each). V shed 1 base and J shed 8 bases, with 9 bases lying between them. The CDR3 runs 13 residues. Germline V gene data show CDR1 as SGHVS and CDR2 as FNYEAQ. The CDR3 region is CASSLGGSHEQFF. The DNA of the CDR3 is TGTGCCAGCAGCTTAGGGGGGTCGCATGAGCAGTTCTTC.

This chain joins TRBV29-1 and TRBJ1-2; D may be TRBD1 (5 bases). Trimming shortened V by 5 bases and J by 4 bases, and 14 bases separated the two germline ends. Germline V gene lookup returns CDR1 SQVTM and CDR2 ANQGSEA. There are 13 residues in the CDR3. CDR3 sequence reads: CSVFITDTYGYTF. The CDR3 DNA is TGCAGCGTTTTTATAACGGACACCTATGGCTACACCTTC.

The chain uses TRBV2 and TRBJ1-2, with 7 nucleotides matching TRBD1. V gave up 3 bases and J gave up 7 bases; unmatched junction bases: 5. The CDR3 is 13 residues long. The V gene's germline CDR1 is SNHLY and CDR2 FYNNEI. The CDR3 DNA is TGTGCCAGCAGTGAGTCGACAGGGATTGGCTACACCTTC. Encoded protein: CASSESTGIGYTF.

This clone was found once. The gene calls are TRBV7-6 and TRBJ2-4, with D uncertain. The V gene's germline CDR1 is SGHVS and CDR2 FNYEAQ. CDR3 size: 14 residues. Trimming took off 1 base at V and 0 bases at J, with 4 bases between the two ends. This CDR3 is CASSLGPAKNIQYF. The CDR3 DNA follows: TGTGCCAGCAGCTTAGGCCCAGCCAAAAACATTCAGTACTTC.

The chain combines TRBV4-2 with TRBJ2-7; tentatively, D is TRBD2 (6 bases). The CDR3 length is 17 residues. Germline assignment: CDR1 LGHNA and CDR2 YNFKEQ. V was cut by 0 bases and J by 0 bases, with 15 bases left in between. The CDR3 loop reads CASSQEEGRLSSYEQYF. DNA of the CDR3: TGTGCCAGCAGCCAAGAGGAGGGCCGTTTATCCTCCTACGAGCAGTACTTC.

As DNA, the CDR3 is TGCGCCAGCAGCGCGGGGCCCACCGAGACCCAGTACTTC. It yields the protein CASSAGPTETQYF. The rearrangement links TRBV5-1 to TRBJ2-5; D might be TRBD2 (6 bases). The CDR3 has 13 amino acids. CDR1 and CDR2 from the germline V gene are SGHRS and YFSETQ. Trimming took 4 bases from V and 5 from J, leaving 12 bases between them.

V and J are TRBV6-1 and TRBJ2-1; maybe TRBD1 (5 bases). Looked up from germline, CDR1 is MNHNS and CDR2 is SASEGT. This CDR3 has 15 amino acids. Trimming took off 0 bases at V and 7 bases at J, with 13 bases between the two ends. CDR3 protein: CASSEASAGLNEQFF. The CDR3 region has the DNA TGTGCCAGCAGTGAAGCCTCGGCAGGGTTGAATGAGCAGTTCTTC.

This rearrangement joins TRBV9 to TRBJ1-1; D is undetermined. The CDR3 runs 13 residues. The V end lost 4 bases, the J end lost 2 bases, and 9 bases lay between the germline ends. In germline, CDR1 is SGDLS, CDR2 YYNGEE. The DNA for the CDR3 is TGTGCCAGCAGCCCGACACTAAACACTGAAGCTTTCTTT. Translating it yields CASSPTLNTEAFF.

The chain links TRBV7-9 to TRBJ2-1; 12 nucleotides match TRBD1. The length of the CDR3 is 18 residues. The germline CDR1 and CDR2 sequences are SEHNR and FQNEAQ (reference sequence). V was pared by 5 bases and J by 3 bases, with 11 bases of the junction left unmatched. CDR3 region: CASSTGTGGYLLYNEQFF. The CDR3 DNA reads as TGTGCCAGCAGCACCGGGACAGGGGGCTATCTACTCTACAATGAGCAGTTCTTC. The whole variable domain, filled in from reference TRBV7-9 and TRBJ2-1, reads DTGVSQNPRHKITKRGQNVTFRCDPISEHNRLYWYRQTLGQGPEFLTYFQNEAQLEKSRLLSDRFSAERPKGSFSTLEIQRTEQGDSAMYLCASSTGTGGYLLYNEQFFGPGTRLTVL.

The chain carries TRBV7-9 and TRBJ2-5; D is possibly TRBD2 (6 bases). Germline V CDR1 and CDR2: SEHNR, FQNEAQ (reference sequence). This CDR3 region has 14 residues. V dropped 7 bases and J dropped 5 bases, with 17 bases sitting between them. The DNA for the CDR3 is TGTGCCAGCAACGTCGGGGGAGCCCGGGAGACCCAGTACTTC. This gives the protein CASNVGGARETQYF.

The CDR3 nucleotides read TGTGCCATCGCGTCGACGACCACCTACGAGCAGTACTTC. It codes for CAIASTTTYEQYF. This sequence joins TRBV10-3 and TRBJ2-7; D not certain. CDR3 length: 13 residues. The germline CDR1 and CDR2 sequences are ENHRY and SYGVKD. V lost 8 bases to trimming and J lost 2 bases, with 13 bases between them.

V gene TRBV18 combines with J gene TRBJ2-5; 7 bases align to TRBD2. Unmatched junction bases numbered 9, after V lost 0 bases and J lost 5 bases. The length of the CDR3 is 16 residues. The germline V gene encodes CDR1 KGHSH and CDR2 LQKENI. CDR3 amino acids: CASSPPSGGSWETQYF. The DNA for the CDR3 is TGTGCCAGCTCACCACCATCGGGCGGGAGTTGGGAGACCCAGTACTTC.

J is TRBJ2-2 and V is TRBV7-2, with D possibly TRBD1 on 5 matching bases. Germline assignment: CDR1 SGHTA and CDR2 FQGNSA. The V end lost 5 bases, the J end lost 3 bases, and 10 bases lay between the germline ends. The CDR3 sequence is 14 residues long. CDR3 protein: CASSAIGDTGELFF. For the CDR3, the DNA is TGTGCCAGCAGCGCTATAGGGGACACCGGGGAGCTGTTTTTT.